The T cell receptor (beta chain) described here comes from a study of T cells after yellow fever vaccination (dated by TCRdb to between 2018 and 2021). Background on the whole study: Libraries from fractions with low cell numbers were prepared with the SMART-Seq v4 Ultra Low Input RNA kit. To track T-cell clones before and after primary and booster YFV17D yellow fever vaccination, bulk TCR alpha and beta repertoires were sequenced longitudinally. Two healthy male donors, one aged 18 to 30 and one aged 30 to 40 years, made up the cohort. Blood was drawn at multiple timepoints before and after primary and secondary immunization, with bulk PBMC replicates and cell subsets isolated.

The treatment or condition label corresponds to: live attenuated yellow fever vaccine strain. A standard Ficoll-Paque protocol was used to isolate PBMCs from peripheral blood. CD4 and CD8 T-cell fractions were isolated with Dynabeads CD4 and CD8 positive selection kits. TriZol was used to extract RNA from bulk PBMCs, CD4 and CD8 fractions, and dextramer-positive and dextramer-negative fractions. The table lists this clonotype with many counts. Its binding antigen is unknown. One base away there is no much larger clone; base qualities are not given. The full study reports these points: A small fraction of clonotypes appeared in both the CD4 and CD8 compartments, likely as a result of convergent recombination. Computational filtering was required because FACS-sorted repertoires could contain abundant contaminating clonotypes from the bulk population. The secondary T-cell response was found to be weaker but faster than the primary response, with a peak reached on day 5 rather than on day 15. After the booster, most of the clones that had expanded following primary vaccination were detected again (96% of CD4 and around 90% of CD8), which suggests that memory was broadly maintained. Because the study included only two donors, the extent to which the findings can be generalized is limited.

Synthesis of TCR cDNA relied on 5'RACE template switching, a step that introduced a universal primer site along with unique molecular identifiers. Priming of cDNA synthesis was performed from both the TCR alpha and TCR beta constant segments. Libraries were amplified in two PCR steps, with sample barcodes and sequencing adapters added in the second step. Sequencing of libraries was done on Illumina HiSeq 2500 (2x100 bp) or NovaSeq (2x150 bp). In the original analysis: Demultiplexing of reads and collapsing into UMI consensus sequences were performed with MIGEC, and V(D)J alignment was carried out with MiXCR. Vaccine-responding clonotypes were defined with edgeR using replicate PBMC samples, requiring FDR below 0.01 and a log2 fold change above 5 up to day 15. Bulk clonotypes were assigned CD4 or CD8 identity according to which sequenced CD4 or CD8 repertoire held them at higher abundance. TCRdb passed the public sequencing reads through fastp at Q25 and MiXCR, retaining productive beta sequences. Entries are consolidated by CDR3 protein sequence, retaining the most common genes and DNA. Here the V and J calls rest on TCRdb's processing, not on the authors' analysis. The sample data list over 200,000 distinct CDR3 sequences, and approximately 6.3% of these were observed just once. 1% to 1.2% of the sample belongs to the ten largest clones.

The sequences come from CD4+ T cells sorted from PBMCs, collected on the day of the yellow fever booster vaccination. This receptor was taken from a young man who received the YFV17D yellow fever vaccine.

The DNA sequence follows: TGCGCCAGCAGCCAAGAAATAGCGGGAACCCAAGAGACCCAGTACTTC. This gives the protein CASSQEIAGTQETQYF. The chain joins TRBV4-3 to TRBJ2-5, with 8 bases matching TRBD2. The CDR3, from cysteine to phenylalanine, totals 16 residues. Kept here is only the CDR3 DNA, which spans 48 bases and is read in frame from base 1. As encoded in the germline V gene, CDR1 is LGHNA while CDR2 is YSLEER. The germline V end is reduced by 0 bases and the J end by 1 base; junction bases left unmatched: 4.